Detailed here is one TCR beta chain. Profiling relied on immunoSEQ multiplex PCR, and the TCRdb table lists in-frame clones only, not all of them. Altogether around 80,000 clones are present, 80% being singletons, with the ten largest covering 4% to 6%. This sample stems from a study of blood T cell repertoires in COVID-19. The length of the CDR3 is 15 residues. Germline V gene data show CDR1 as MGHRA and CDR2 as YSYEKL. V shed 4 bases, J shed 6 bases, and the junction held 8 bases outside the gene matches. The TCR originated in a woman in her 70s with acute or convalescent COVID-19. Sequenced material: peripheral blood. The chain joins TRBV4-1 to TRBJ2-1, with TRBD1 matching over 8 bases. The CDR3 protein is CASSRPRGQGNEQFF. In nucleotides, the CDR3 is TGCGCCAGCAGCCGACCTCGTGGACAGGGCAATGAGCAGTTCTTC.